The rows below give T cell receptor beta chains drawn from one sample of a study of vaccination and CD4 T cells after COVID-19. The antigens for these receptors are not known. Each CDR3 protein is one row after TCRdb ran MiXCR on the PCR reads. The table includes 15,000 or so distinct CDR3 sequences, about 29% detected once. What was sequenced was cultured CD4+ T cells from blood. These receptor sequences come from a human donor with COVID-19. Each CDR3 is given with its conserved first and last residue. The order of the fields is clone size, V gene, D gene, J gene, CDR3 protein, CDR3 DNA. A D gene is named only where the DNA matches it firmly. Only part of the rows carry a size: once, few, many, or a class if the clone is expanded.

clone size: -; V gene: TRBV7-9; D gene: -; J gene: TRBJ2-7; CDR3 protein: CASSLGFGQGRTYEQYF; CDR3 DNA: TGTGCCAGCAGCTTAGGATTCGGGCAGGGCAGAACCTACGAGCAGTACTTC
clone size: few; V gene: TRBV20-1; D gene: TRBD1; J gene: TRBJ1-1; CDR3 protein: CSARVPGTGRNTEAFF; CDR3 DNA: TGCAGTGCTAGAGTTCCCGGGACAGGGAGGAACACTGAAGCTTTCTTT
clone size: -; V gene: TRBV5-6; D gene: -; J gene: TRBJ1-1; CDR3 protein: CASSFSGGTEAFF; CDR3 DNA: TGTGCCAGCAGCTTCTCCGGGGGAACTGAAGCTTTCTTT
clone size: few; V gene: TRBV6-1; D gene: -; J gene: TRBJ1-3; CDR3 protein: CASRRARSSSGNTIYF; CDR3 DNA: TGTGCCAGCAGGCGGGCCAGGTCAAGCTCTGGAAACACCATATATTTT
clone size: -; V gene: TRBV5-1; D gene: TRBD2; J gene: TRBJ2-5; CDR3 protein: CASSPALAGGRETQYF; CDR3 DNA: TGCGCCAGCAGCCCGGCCTTAGCGGGGGGGCGGGAGACCCAGTACTTC
clone size: -; V gene: TRBV20-1; D gene: -; J gene: TRBJ1-2; CDR3 protein: CSASPQGPTYGYTF; CDR3 DNA: TGCAGTGCTAGCCCCCAGGGGCCCACCTATGGCTACACCTTC
clone size: few; V gene: TRBV5-4; D gene: TRBD2; J gene: TRBJ2-4; CDR3 protein: CASSPRGGNENIQYF; CDR3 DNA: TGTGCCAGCAGCCCCCGGGGGGGGAACGAAAACATTCAGTACTTC
clone size: -; V gene: TRBV7-3; D gene: -; J gene: TRBJ1-1; CDR3 protein: CASSLKGRGRTEAFF; CDR3 DNA: TGTGCCAGCAGCTTAAAAGGGCGGGGGCGGACTGAAGCTTTCTTT
clone size: few; V gene: TRBV7-3; D gene: -; J gene: TRBJ2-5; CDR3 protein: CASREGASEWETQYF; CDR3 DNA: TGTGCCAGCAGGGAAGGGGCTTCAGAGTGGGAGACCCAGTACTTC
clone size: -; V gene: TRBV4-1; D gene: TRBD2; J gene: TRBJ2-5; CDR3 protein: CASSQESPLAGVQETQYF; CDR3 DNA: TGCGCCAGCAGCCAAGAGTCCCCGTTAGCGGGGGTCCAAGAGACCCAGTACTTC
clone size: once; V gene: TRBV6-2/TRBV6-3; D gene: -; J gene: TRBJ2-5; CDR3 protein: CASSGFRDIQYF; CDR3 DNA: TGTGCCAGCAGTGGCTTCCGGGACATCCAGTACTTC
clone size: -; V gene: TRBV7-2; D gene: -; J gene: TRBJ2-1; CDR3 protein: CASSLAGEQFF; CDR3 DNA: TGTGCCAGCAGCTTAGCGGGTGAGCAGTTCTTC
clone size: -; V gene: TRBV28; D gene: TRBD1; J gene: TRBJ2-7; CDR3 protein: CASSVPGQHGQYF; CDR3 DNA: TGTGCCAGCAGCGTACCGGGACAGCACGGGCAGTACTTC
clone size: -; V gene: TRBV7-2; D gene: -; J gene: TRBJ2-4; CDR3 protein: CASSLADRRAQYF; CDR3 DNA: TGTGCCAGCAGCTTAGCGGACAGGAGGGCTCAGTACTTC
clone size: -; V gene: TRBV7-8; D gene: TRBD2; J gene: TRBJ2-1; CDR3 protein: CASSSRGLAGGQPYNEQFF; CDR3 DNA: TGTGCCAGCAGCTCTAGGGGACTAGCGGGGGGGCAGCCCTACAATGAGCAGTTCTTC
clone size: -; V gene: TRBV19; D gene: TRBD2; J gene: TRBJ2-7; CDR3 protein: CASISNGGRSYNEQYF; CDR3 DNA: TGTGCCAGTATTTCAAACGGGGGGAGGTCCTACAATGAGCAGTACTTC
clone size: few; V gene: TRBV6-1; D gene: -; J gene: TRBJ1-6; CDR3 protein: CASRGEPLSSYNSPLHF; CDR3 DNA: TGTGCCAGCAGGGGGGAGCCTCTTAGCTCCTATAATTCACCCCTCCACTTT
clone size: -; V gene: TRBV5-1; D gene: -; J gene: TRBJ2-7; CDR3 protein: CASSLAFSGPYEQYF; CDR3 DNA: TGCGCCAGCAGCTTGGCCTTCTCAGGGCCCTACGAGCAGTACTTC
clone size: large; V gene: TRBV2; D gene: -; J gene: TRBJ2-2; CDR3 protein: CASSEAQGPTGELFF; CDR3 DNA: TGTGCCAGCAGTGAAGCACAGGGTCCCACCGGGGAGCTGTTTTTT
clone size: few; V gene: TRBV19; D gene: -; J gene: TRBJ2-6; CDR3 protein: CASSISGANVLTF; CDR3 DNA: TGTGCCAGTAGTATCTCTGGGGCCAACGTCCTGACTTTC
clone size: -; V gene: TRBV14; D gene: TRBD1; J gene: TRBJ1-6; CDR3 protein: CASSQSGGGNSPLHF; CDR3 DNA: TGTGCCAGCAGCCAATCAGGGGGGGGTAATTCACCCCTCCACTTT
clone size: -; V gene: TRBV5-4; D gene: -; J gene: TRBJ2-6; CDR3 protein: CASSLLLSGANVLTF; CDR3 DNA: TGTGCCAGCAGCCTACTGCTTTCTGGGGCCAACGTCCTGACTTTC
clone size: few; V gene: TRBV12-3/TRBV12-4; D gene: TRBD1; J gene: TRBJ2-3; CDR3 protein: CASSRGQWTDTQYF; CDR3 DNA: TGTGCCAGCAGTCGGGGACAGTGGACAGATACGCAGTATTTT
clone size: few; V gene: TRBV11-2; D gene: TRBD2; J gene: TRBJ2-2; CDR3 protein: CASSLSPSGGVRELFF; CDR3 DNA: TGTGCCAGCAGCTTAAGCCCTAGCGGGGGGGTCCGGGAGCTGTTTTTT
clone size: medium-sized; V gene: TRBV6-1; D gene: TRBD2; J gene: TRBJ2-1; CDR3 protein: CASSERLAGLSSYNEQFF; CDR3 DNA: TGTGCCAGCAGTGAAAGGCTAGCGGGCTTAAGCTCCTACAATGAGCAGTTCTTC
clone size: -; V gene: TRBV29-1; D gene: TRBD1; J gene: TRBJ1-3; CDR3 protein: CSVDGGQGNTIYF; CDR3 DNA: TGCAGCGTTGATGGGGGACAGGGAAACACCATATATTTT
clone size: few; V gene: TRBV27; D gene: -; J gene: TRBJ1-1; CDR3 protein: CASSLSGETGRKGTEAFF; CDR3 DNA: TGTGCCAGCAGTTTATCGGGGGAGACAGGAAGAAAGGGCACTGAAGCTTTCTTT
clone size: -; V gene: TRBV19; D gene: -; J gene: TRBJ2-2; CDR3 protein: CASSMRGPAGSTGELFF; CDR3 DNA: TGTGCCAGTAGTATGCGGGGGCCAGCGGGGAGCACCGGGGAGCTGTTTTTT
clone size: -; V gene: TRBV5-4; D gene: TRBD2; J gene: TRBJ2-1; CDR3 protein: CASSLRGGGNEQFF; CDR3 DNA: TGTGCCAGCAGCTTGCGGGGGGGTGGTAATGAGCAGTTCTTC
clone size: -; V gene: TRBV6-5; D gene: TRBD2; J gene: TRBJ2-1; CDR3 protein: CASSFPGTSGEFF; CDR3 DNA: TGTGCCAGCAGTTTCCCAGGGACTAGCGGGGAGTTCTTC
clone size: few; V gene: TRBV6-1; D gene: -; J gene: TRBJ1-2; CDR3 protein: CASSDLGAWHGYTF; CDR3 DNA: TGTGCCAGCAGTGATCTGGGGGCGTGGCATGGCTACACCTTC
clone size: few; V gene: TRBV6-2/TRBV6-3; D gene: -; J gene: TRBJ2-7; CDR3 protein: CASSYLRGSGEQYF; CDR3 DNA: TGTGCCAGCAGTTACCTCCGGGGTTCGGGCGAGCAGTACTTC
clone size: -; V gene: TRBV10-3; D gene: -; J gene: TRBJ2-5; CDR3 protein: CAISESGSPETQYF; CDR3 DNA: TGTGCCATCAGTGAAAGTGGATCCCCAGAGACCCAGTACTTC
clone size: -; V gene: TRBV19; D gene: TRBD1; J gene: TRBJ1-2; CDR3 protein: CASSHTPGQSTF; CDR3 DNA: TGTGCCAGTAGTCACACTCCGGGACAGAGCACCTTC
clone size: few; V gene: TRBV7-3; D gene: TRBD1; J gene: TRBJ1-5; CDR3 protein: CASSSLQTGSNQPQHF; CDR3 DNA: TGTGCCAGCAGCTCCCTACAGACAGGGAGCAATCAGCCCCAGCATTTT
clone size: few; V gene: TRBV10-2; D gene: -; J gene: TRBJ1-5; CDR3 protein: CASGASINQPQHF; CDR3 DNA: TGCGCCAGCGGGGCCAGTATCAATCAGCCCCAGCATTTT
clone size: medium-sized; V gene: TRBV15; D gene: -; J gene: TRBJ1-2; CDR3 protein: CATSRPLVGVNYGYTF; CDR3 DNA: TGTGCCACCAGCAGACCCCTGGTGGGAGTTAACTATGGCTACACCTTC
clone size: -; V gene: TRBV6-2/TRBV6-3; D gene: TRBD1; J gene: TRBJ1-4; CDR3 protein: CASRETGGTNEKLFF; CDR3 DNA: TGTGCCAGCAGGGAAACAGGGGGCACTAATGAAAAACTGTTTTTT
clone size: -; V gene: TRBV7-2; D gene: TRBD2; J gene: TRBJ2-1; CDR3 protein: CASSLKVGGEFF; CDR3 DNA: TGTGCCAGCAGCTTAAAAGTCGGGGGGGAGTTCTTC
clone size: few; V gene: TRBV7-8; D gene: -; J gene: TRBJ2-5; CDR3 protein: CAAQAVYETQYF; CDR3 DNA: TGTGCCGCCCAAGCTGTTTATGAGACCCAGTACTTC
clone size: few; V gene: TRBV20-1; D gene: -; J gene: TRBJ2-3; CDR3 protein: CSTGRSTDTQYF; CDR3 DNA: TGCAGCACGGGCCGTAGCACAGATACGCAGTATTTT
clone size: few; V gene: TRBV20-1; D gene: TRBD2; J gene: TRBJ2-7; CDR3 protein: CSVAGGRDYEQYF; CDR3 DNA: TGCAGTGTCGCGGGGGGCCGAGATTACGAGCAGTACTTC
clone size: once; V gene: TRBV18; D gene: TRBD2; J gene: TRBJ2-1; CDR3 protein: CASSPSNSGDNEQFF; CDR3 DNA: TGTGCCAGCTCACCATCGAATAGCGGGGATAATGAGCAGTTCTTC
clone size: -; V gene: TRBV4-3; D gene: -; J gene: TRBJ2-4; CDR3 protein: CASSQVGSYIQYF; CDR3 DNA: TGCGCCAGCAGCCAAGTCGGCAGCTACATTCAGTACTTC
clone size: -; V gene: TRBV7-9; D gene: TRBD2; J gene: TRBJ2-4; CDR3 protein: CASSLADGGAKNIQYF; CDR3 DNA: TGTGCCAGCAGCTTAGCGGACGGGGGGGCCAAAAACATTCAGTACTTC
clone size: few; V gene: TRBV6-1; D gene: -; J gene: TRBJ2-5; CDR3 protein: CASSTRSRGNQETQYF; CDR3 DNA: TGTGCCAGCAGTACCCGTTCGAGGGGCAACCAAGAGACCCAGTACTTC
clone size: few; V gene: TRBV11-2; D gene: TRBD2; J gene: TRBJ2-7; CDR3 protein: CASSVSGGAYEQYF; CDR3 DNA: TGTGCCAGCAGCGTAAGCGGGGGGGCCTACGAGCAGTACTTC
clone size: few; V gene: TRBV2; D gene: -; J gene: TRBJ2-4; CDR3 protein: CASRLNDRAKNIQYF; CDR3 DNA: TGTGCCAGCCGCCTAAACGACAGGGCCAAAAACATTCAGTACTTC
clone size: -; V gene: TRBV5-6; D gene: -; J gene: TRBJ1-1; CDR3 protein: CASSLFGNMNTEAFF; CDR3 DNA: TGTGCCAGCAGCTTGTTTGGCAACATGAACACTGAAGCTTTCTTT
clone size: -; V gene: TRBV2; D gene: -; J gene: TRBJ1-1; CDR3 protein: CASGGLINTEAFF; CDR3 DNA: TGTGCCAGCGGGGGGCTCATCAACACTGAAGCTTTCTTT
clone size: -; V gene: TRBV20-1; D gene: TRBD1; J gene: TRBJ2-7; CDR3 protein: CSASVPGQGAGQYF; CDR3 DNA: TGCAGTGCTAGTGTACCGGGACAGGGCGCCGGGCAGTACTTC
clone size: medium-sized; V gene: TRBV24-1; D gene: -; J gene: TRBJ1-2; CDR3 protein: CATSEPDRYGYTF; CDR3 DNA: TGTGCCACCAGTGAGCCGGATAGGTATGGCTACACCTTC
clone size: -; V gene: TRBV7-2; D gene: -; J gene: TRBJ2-5; CDR3 protein: CASSSPGRGQETQYF; CDR3 DNA: TGTGCCAGCAGCTCCCCCGGGCGGGGACAAGAGACCCAGTACTTC